This record looks at one T cell receptor beta chain sequence and its context. Its specificity is not known. Regarding time point: baseline, week 1 (first vaccination visit). The treatment is: pre-vaccination baseline after standard-of-care therapy. Donors' newly diagnosed IDH1-mutant WHO grade 3 or 4 astrocytomas lacked nuclear ATRX. The data originate from a study of a mutant IDH1 vaccine in newly diagnosed glioma. Across the whole study: Treated patients, averaging approximately 40 years, were roughly 60% male and about 40% female. It was radiotherapy, temozolomide, or both that patients received previously, with most receiving both.

Findings and limits, study-wide: Apparently, pseudoprogression bore no relation to changes among the top peripheral T cell clonotypes.

Profiled with immunoSEQ multiplex PCR; TCRdb holds only in-frame clones, not every one. Found here are tens of thousands of clones, 80% to 90% of them singletons; the top ten hold around 2.5%. The CDR3 spans 17 residues. Germline V lookup: CDR1 LNHNV, CDR2 YYDKDF (reference sequence). Trimming pared 1 base from V and 0 bases from J, leaving 16 bases between. The source is a man between 35 and 55 years old with glioma. The chain employs TRBV15 and TRBJ2-7; D tentatively reads TRBD1 or TRBD2 (5 bases each). The starting material was PBMCs, obtained from a glioma patient treated with radiotherapy, temozolomide or both. The CDR3 DNA sequence: TGTGCCACCAGCAGAGTTAAGGGACCGGGGAGCTCCTACGAGCAGTACTTC. Translating gives CATSRVKGPGSSYEQYF.